This section outlines one TCR beta chain sequence together with its context. Its specificity is unknown. The repertoire was sequenced with immunoSEQ multiplex PCR; TCRdb's copy has only in-frame clones and lacks some. The sample contains 98,000 or so clones, approximately 90% of which appear only once. The CDR3 is made up of 15 amino acids. Germline CDR1 reads SGHRS; CDR2 reads YFSETQ. V trimming: 5 bases; J trimming: 2 bases; junction bases outside the gene matches: 7. Every patient had relapsed following autologous stem cell transplantation, and cohorts differed in brentuximab vedotin exposure. Complete response, partial response or progressive disease was recorded as best response. The data originate from a study of PD-1 blockade in classical Hodgkin lymphoma. Study results and caveats: Similar baseline diversity was found in complete responders and newly diagnosed patients. Later analyses included only patients treated at least 1 year post-ASCT.

This chain links TRBV5-1 with TRBJ2-5, with 9 bases identical to TRBD2. This sample comprised peripheral blood mononuclear cells (PBMCs), obtained before the second cycle of nivolumab. The clonotype comes from a human donor with classical Hodgkin lymphoma. The DNA for the CDR3 is TGCGCCAGCAGTCGTAGCGGGGGTGTACAAGAGACCCAGTACTTC. Translation: CASSRSGGVQETQYF.